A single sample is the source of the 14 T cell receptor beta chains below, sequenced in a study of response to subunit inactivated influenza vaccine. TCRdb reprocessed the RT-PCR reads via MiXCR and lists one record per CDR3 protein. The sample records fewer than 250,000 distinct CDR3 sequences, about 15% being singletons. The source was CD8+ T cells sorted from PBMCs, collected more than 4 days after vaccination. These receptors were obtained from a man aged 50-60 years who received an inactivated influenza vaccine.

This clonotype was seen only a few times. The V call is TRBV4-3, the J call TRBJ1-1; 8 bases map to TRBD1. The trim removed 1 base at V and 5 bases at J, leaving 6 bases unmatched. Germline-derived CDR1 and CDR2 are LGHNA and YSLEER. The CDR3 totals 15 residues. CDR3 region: CASSQGTGLMTEAFF. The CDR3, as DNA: TGCGCCAGCAGCCAAGGGACAGGGCTGATGACTGAAGCTTTCTTT.

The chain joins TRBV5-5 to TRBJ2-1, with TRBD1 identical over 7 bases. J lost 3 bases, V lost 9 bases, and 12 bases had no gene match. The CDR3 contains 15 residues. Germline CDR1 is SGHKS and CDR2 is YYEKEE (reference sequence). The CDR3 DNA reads TGTGCCACCAAACAGGGACAGCTAAACTACAATGAGCAGTTCTTC. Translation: CATKQGQLNYNEQFF.

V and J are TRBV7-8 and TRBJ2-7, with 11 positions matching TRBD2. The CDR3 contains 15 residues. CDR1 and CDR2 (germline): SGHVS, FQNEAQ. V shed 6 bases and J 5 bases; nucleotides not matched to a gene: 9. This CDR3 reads CASRDGTSGRDEQYF. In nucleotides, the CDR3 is TGTGCCAGCAGGGACGGGACTAGCGGCAGAGACGAGCAGTACTTC.

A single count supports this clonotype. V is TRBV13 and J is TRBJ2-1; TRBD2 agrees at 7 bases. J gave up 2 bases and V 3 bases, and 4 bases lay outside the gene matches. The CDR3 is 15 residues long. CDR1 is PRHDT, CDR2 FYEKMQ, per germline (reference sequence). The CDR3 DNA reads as TGTGCCAGCAGCTTTTTTGCGGGAGCCTACAATGAGCAGTTCTTC. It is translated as CASSFFAGAYNEQFF.

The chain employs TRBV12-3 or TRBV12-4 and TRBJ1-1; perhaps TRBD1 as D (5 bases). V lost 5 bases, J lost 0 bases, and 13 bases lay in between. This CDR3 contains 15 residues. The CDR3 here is CASSPRAAMNTEAFF. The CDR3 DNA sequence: TGTGCCAGCAGTCCCAGGGCAGCCATGAACACTGAAGCTTTCTTT.

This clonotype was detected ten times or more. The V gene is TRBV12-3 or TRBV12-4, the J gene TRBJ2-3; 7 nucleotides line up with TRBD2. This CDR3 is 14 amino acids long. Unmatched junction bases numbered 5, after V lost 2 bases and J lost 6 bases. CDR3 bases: TGTGCCAGCAGTTTAATCGGGGGGTTTGATACGCAGTATTTT. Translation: CASSLIGGFDTQYF.

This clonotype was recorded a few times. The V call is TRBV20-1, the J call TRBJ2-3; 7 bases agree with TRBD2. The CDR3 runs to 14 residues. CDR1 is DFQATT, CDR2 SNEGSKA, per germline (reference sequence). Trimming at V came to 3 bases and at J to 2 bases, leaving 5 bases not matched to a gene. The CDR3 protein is CSASSAGDTDTQYF. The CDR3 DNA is TGCAGTGCTAGTTCCGCGGGGGACACAGATACGCAGTATTTT.

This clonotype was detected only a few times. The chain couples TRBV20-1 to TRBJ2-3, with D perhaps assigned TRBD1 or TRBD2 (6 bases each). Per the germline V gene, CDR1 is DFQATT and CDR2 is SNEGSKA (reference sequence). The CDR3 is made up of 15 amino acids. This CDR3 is CSAVNWGASTDTQYF. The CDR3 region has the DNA TGCAGCGCGGTCAACTGGGGGGCTAGCACAGATACGCAGTATTTT.

CDR3: CASSPPSGIWGEQFF. In DNA form, the CDR3 reads TGTGCCAGCAGCCCGCCTAGCGGTATTTGGGGTGAGCAGTTCTTC. This chain uses TRBV11-1 with TRBJ2-1; 7 positions agree with TRBD2. The germline V gene has CDR1 SGHAT and CDR2 FQDESV (reference sequence). The CDR3 length is 15 residues. V lost 5 bases, J lost 9 bases, and 13 bases stayed unmatched.

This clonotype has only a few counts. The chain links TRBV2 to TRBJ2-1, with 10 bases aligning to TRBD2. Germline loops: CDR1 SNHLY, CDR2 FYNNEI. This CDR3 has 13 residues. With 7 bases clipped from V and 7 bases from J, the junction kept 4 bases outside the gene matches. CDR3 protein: CASTGTSANEQFF. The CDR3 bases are TGTGCCAGCACCGGGACTAGCGCTAATGAGCAGTTCTTC.

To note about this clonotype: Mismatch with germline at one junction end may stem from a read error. The CDR3 here is CSARERDKYIQYF. CDR3 sequence (DNA): TGCAGTGCTAGAGAGAGAGACAAATACATTCAGTACTTC. This sequence joins TRBV20-1 and TRBJ2-4; unclear D gene. Germline values: CDR1 DFQATT, CDR2 SNEGSKA (reference sequence). CDR3 size: 13 residues.

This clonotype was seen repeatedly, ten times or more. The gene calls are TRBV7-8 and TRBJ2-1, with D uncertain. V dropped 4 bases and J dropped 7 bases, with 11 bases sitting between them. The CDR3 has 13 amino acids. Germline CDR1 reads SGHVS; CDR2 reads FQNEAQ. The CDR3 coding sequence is TGTGCCAGCAGCTACAACACTGAAAATGAGCAGTTCTTC. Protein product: CASSYNTENEQFF.

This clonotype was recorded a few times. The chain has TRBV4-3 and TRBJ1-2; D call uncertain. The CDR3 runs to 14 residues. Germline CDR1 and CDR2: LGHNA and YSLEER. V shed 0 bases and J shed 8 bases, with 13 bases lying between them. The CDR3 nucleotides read TGCGCCAGCAGCCAAGACCCAACATCGGGCGGCTACACCTTC. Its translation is CASSQDPTSGGYTF.

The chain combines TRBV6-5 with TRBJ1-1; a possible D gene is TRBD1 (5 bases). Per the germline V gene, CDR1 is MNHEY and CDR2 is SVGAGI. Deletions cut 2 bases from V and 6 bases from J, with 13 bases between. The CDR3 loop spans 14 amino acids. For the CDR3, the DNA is TGTGCCAGCAGTTACCTAAGCGGGGCCCCTGAAGCTTTCTTT. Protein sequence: CASSYLSGAPEAFF.